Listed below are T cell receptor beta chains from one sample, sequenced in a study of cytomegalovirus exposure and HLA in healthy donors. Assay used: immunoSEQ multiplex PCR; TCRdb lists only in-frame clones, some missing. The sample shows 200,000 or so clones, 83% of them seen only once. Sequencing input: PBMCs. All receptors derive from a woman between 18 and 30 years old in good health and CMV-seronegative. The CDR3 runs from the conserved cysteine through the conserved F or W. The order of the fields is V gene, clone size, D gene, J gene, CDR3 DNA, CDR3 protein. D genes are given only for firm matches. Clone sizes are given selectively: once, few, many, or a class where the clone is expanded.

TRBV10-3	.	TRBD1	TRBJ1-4	TGTGCCATCGGGGACAGGGGTTCTAATGAAAAACTGTTTTTT	CAIGDRGSNEKLFF
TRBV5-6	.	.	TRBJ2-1	TGTGCCAGCAGCTCAGGACGGTCCAATGAGCAGTTCTTC	CASSSGRSNEQFF
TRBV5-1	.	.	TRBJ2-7	TGCGCCAGCAGCCCCGGGCAGGGGTTAGCCGAGCAGTACTTC	CASSPGQGLAEQYF
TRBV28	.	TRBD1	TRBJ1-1	TGTGCCAGCAGTTTACAGGGGGCGAACACTGAAGCTTTCTTT	CASSLQGANTEAFF
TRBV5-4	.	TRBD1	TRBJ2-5	TGTGCCAGCAGCTTGGGCGGGCAGGGGGTCGCACAGACCCAGTACTTC	CASSLGGQGVAQTQYF
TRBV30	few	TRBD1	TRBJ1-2	TGTGCCTGGCGGACAGGGCCCGGCTACACCTTC	CAWRTGPGYTF
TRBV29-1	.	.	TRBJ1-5	TGCAGCGTTGGACAGGGCAATCAGCCCCAGCATTTT	CSVGQGNQPQHF
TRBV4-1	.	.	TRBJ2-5	TGCGCCAGCAGCCAGACCAGGGGTATCCAAGAGACCCAGTACTTC	CASSQTRGIQETQYF
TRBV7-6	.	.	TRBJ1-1	TGTGCCAGCAGCCCGGGGTACTTTGAAGCTTTCTTT	CASSPGYFEAFF
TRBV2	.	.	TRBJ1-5	TGTGCCAGCAGTCGGCCCATTCGGAATCAGCCCCAGCATTTT	CASSRPIRNQPQHF